The 28 T cell receptor beta chains presented below share a single source sample, sequenced in a study of blood T cell repertoires in COVID-19. Sequencing used immunoSEQ multiplex PCR; TCRdb keeps in-frame clones, though not all of them. The repertoire consists of about 210,000 clones, with approximately 86% occurring once and the leading ten covering approximately 4.2%. Sequenced: PBMCs or T cells enriched from blood (not recorded which). These receptors came from a woman in her thirties or forties with acute COVID-19.

This chain uses TRBV18 with TRBJ1-6, with D maybe TRBD1 (6 bases). CDR3 length equals 15 residues. Trimming left V 3 bases short and J 1 base short, with 7 bases between. From germline, CDR1 is KGHSH and CDR2 LQKENI. The CDR3, as DNA: TGTGCCAGCTCACCTACAGGGTCCTATAATTCACCCCTCCACTTT. Translation gives CASSPTGSYNSPLHF.

The chain links TRBV30 to TRBJ1-5; D is perhaps TRBD1 (6 bases). The CDR3 is 17 residues long. CDR1 is GTSNPN, CDR2 SVGIG, per germline (reference sequence). Trimming shortened V by 4 bases and J by 5 bases, and 24 bases separated the two germline ends. CDR3 sequence (DNA): TGTGCCTGGAACCGGAAGCGGAATGGCAGGGGTGATCAGCCCCAGCATTTT. Translated: CAWNRKRNGRGDQPQHF.

This CDR3 is CATSLVLAGGRHYNEQFF. The CDR3, as DNA: TGTGCCACCTCCTTGGTGTTAGCGGGAGGCCGTCACTACAATGAGCAGTTCTTC. V and J are TRBV19 and TRBJ2-1; 10 bases are a match to TRBD2. This CDR3 contains 18 residues. Germline trimming cut 10 bases from V and 3 bases from J; bases unmatched to any gene: 18. CDR1 LNHDA and CDR2 SQIVND come from the germline V gene (reference sequence).

J is TRBJ1-2 and V is TRBV28, with D possibly being TRBD1 (6 bases). Between the trimmed V and J ends, which lost 6 bases and 8 bases, there was a span of 19 bases. Germline CDR1 is MDHEN and CDR2 is SYDVKM. This CDR3 is 14 amino acids long. Here the CDR3 DNA reads TGTGCCAGCAGGCGCGGGGGGGGCCAGTGGGGCTACACCTTC. Protein sequence: CASRRGGGQWGYTF.

The rearrangement uses TRBV11-2 and TRBJ2-2; D is perhaps TRBD1 (5 bases). Germline CDR1 is SGHAT and CDR2 is FQNNGV. CDR3 length: 16 amino acids. V gave up 1 base and J gave up 2 bases, with 11 bases separating them. The chain's CDR3 is CASSLGWQGNTGELFF. In DNA form, the CDR3 reads TGTGCCAGCAGCTTAGGGTGGCAGGGCAACACCGGGGAGCTGTTTTTT.

The genes are TRBV5-4 and TRBJ2-7; 10 bases fit TRBD2. The CDR3 runs 15 residues. Per the germline V gene, CDR1 is SGHNT and CDR2 is YYREEE (reference sequence). Losses at the gene ends were 4 bases for V and 4 bases for J; bases not matched to a gene: 8. The CDR3 DNA is TGTGCCAGCAGCCTGCTAGCGGGAGTGGTATACGAGCAGTACTTC. Translated, it gives CASSLLAGVVYEQYF. Based on the CDR3 plus reference TRBV5-4 and TRBJ2-7, the full variable domain is ETGVTQSPTHLIKTRGQQVTLRCSSQSGHNTVSWYQQALGQGPQFIFQYYREEENGRGNFPPRFSGLQFPNYSSELNVNALELDDSALYLCASSLLAGVVYEQYFGPGTRLTVT.

This clone was detected only a few times. The J gene is TRBJ1-1, the V gene TRBV27; D is perhaps TRBD1 (5 bases). The germline V and J ends were trimmed by 6 bases and 3 bases, with 11 bases remaining between them. The CDR3 has 13 amino acids. Per germline, CDR1 MNHEY and CDR2 SMNVEV (reference sequence). The CDR3 DNA reads TGTGCCAGCAGGGGGGGGAGGTACACTGAAGCTTTCTTT. Encoded protein: CASRGGRYTEAFF.

This clone appeared a few times. The rearrangement joins TRBV29-1 to TRBJ2-7; TRBD2 is a possible D gene (7 bases). The V and J ends lost 1 base and 7 bases respectively, with 11 bases between them. The CDR3 totals 12 residues. Germline CDR1 and CDR2: SQVTM and ANQGSEA. The CDR3 loop reads CSVEAGGREQYF. In DNA, the CDR3 is TGCAGCGTTGAAGCCGGGGGGCGGGAGCAGTACTTC.

The V and J genes are TRBV16 and TRBJ2-7; D is perhaps TRBD2 (6 bases). The CDR3 loop spans 12 amino acids. The V end lost 3 bases, the J end lost 3 bases, and 6 bases lay between the germline ends. Germline-derived CDR1 and CDR2 are KGHSY and FQNENV. DNA for the CDR3: TGTGCCAGCAGCCAGGGACTCTACGAGCAGTACTTC. This gives the protein CASSQGLYEQYF.

The J gene is TRBJ1-4, the V gene TRBV3-1 (or the pseudogene TRBV3-2), with D unclear. The germline gives CDR1 LGHDT, CDR2 YNNKEL (reference sequence). Trimming left V 1 base short and J 8 bases short, with 5 bases between. This CDR3 spans 12 amino acids. The CDR3 DNA reads TGTGCCAGCAGCCAAGCGGGGGAAAAACTGTTTTTT. The encoded protein is CASSQAGEKLFF.

The chain employs TRBV23-1 and TRBJ2-3; a weak D match, TRBD2 (6 bases). TRBV23-1 is marked as an open reading frame, function uncertain. CDR3 length: 13 residues. The V end lost 7 bases, the J end lost 1 base, and 9 bases lay between the germline ends. CDR3 sequence reads: CASTRDCTDTQYF. The DNA for the CDR3 is TGCGCCAGCACCCGGGACTGCACAGATACGCAGTATTTT.

This clone has just one count. The rearrangement joins TRBV7-9 to TRBJ2-7; D is perhaps TRBD2 (6 bases). The CDR3 runs to 14 residues. CDR1 is SEHNR and CDR2 is FQNEAQ in the germline V gene (reference sequence). V was shortened by 7 bases and J by 1 base, with 14 bases between the two germline ends. This chain's CDR3 is CASNFAGLSYEQYF. The DNA for the CDR3 is TGTGCCAGCAATTTCGCGGGACTTTCCTACGAGCAGTACTTC.

The J gene is TRBJ2-7, the V gene TRBV7-9; 10 bases are a match to TRBD1. This CDR3 is built from 14 residues. V shed 5 bases, J shed 2 bases, and the junction held 3 bases outside the gene matches. The germline gives CDR1 SEHNR, CDR2 FQNEAQ (reference sequence). CDR3 amino acids: CASSPTGGTYEQYF. CDR3 DNA: TGTGCCAGCAGCCCGACAGGGGGCACCTACGAGCAGTACTTC.

V usage is TRBV29-1 and J usage is TRBJ1-1; D is possibly TRBD1 (5 bases). Per germline, CDR1 SQVTM and CDR2 ANQGSEA. CDR3 length: 13 residues. The V gene lost 3 bases and the J gene lost 2 bases, with 10 bases spanning the gap. CDR3 nucleotide sequence: TGCAGCGTTGAGAGGACACCTAACACTGAAGCTTTCTTT. Its translation is CSVERTPNTEAFF.

As concerns this clone: Other DNA sequences in this sample translate to the same CDR3. The J gene is TRBJ2-6, the V gene TRBV24-1; D is unresolved. Germline V gene sequence: CDR1 KGHDR, CDR2 SFDVKD. The CDR3 consists of 15 residues. Between the trimmed V and J ends, which lost 4 bases and 1 base, there was a span of 7 bases. The CDR3 loop reads CATSDTSSGANVLTF. As DNA, the CDR3 is TGTGCCACCAGTGACACTTCTTCTGGGGCCAACGTCCTGACTTTC.

This chain links TRBV28 with TRBJ2-3; 14 nucleotides line up with TRBD2. This CDR3 has 19 amino acids. After removal of 5 bases from V and 3 bases from J, the junction contained 13 bases not matched to a gene. Germline V gene sequence: CDR1 MDHEN, CDR2 SYDVKM. The CDR3 is CASSPADYRLAGGTDTQYF. The CDR3 DNA reads TGTGCCAGCAGTCCCGCCGACTATAGACTAGCGGGAGGGACAGATACGCAGTATTTT. Complete variable domain (other parts from reference TRBV28 and TRBJ2-3): DVKVTQSSRYLVKRTGEKVFLECVQDMDHENMFWYRQDPGLGLRLIYFSYDVKMKEKGDIPEGYSVSREKKERFSLILESASTNQTSMYLCASSPADYRLAGGTDTQYFGPGTRLTVL.

This chain joins TRBV5-6 and TRBJ2-1, with D possibly TRBD1 on 5 matching bases. The V end lost 2 bases, the J end lost 4 bases, and 19 bases lay between the germline ends. The CDR3 consists of 17 residues. Germline CDR1 SGHDT, CDR2 YYEEEE. The CDR3 spells CASSFGQGLFFYNEQFF. As DNA, the CDR3 is TGTGCCAGCAGCTTCGGGCAGGGCCTATTCTTTTACAATGAGCAGTTCTTC.

This chain uses TRBV28 with TRBJ1-1; 9 positions match TRBD1. Germline trimming cut 2 bases from V and 9 bases from J; bases unmatched to any gene: 7. Germline V lookup: CDR1 MDHEN, CDR2 SYDVKM. The length of the CDR3 is 14 residues. In DNA, the CDR3 is TGTGCCAGCAGTTTAGACAGGGGGAGGTCCCAAGCTTTCTTT. Translation gives CASSLDRGRSQAFF.

The chain recombines TRBV19 with TRBJ1-2; possibly TRBD1 for D (5 bases). Trimming removed 7 bases from V and 4 bases from J, with 16 bases in between. The CDR3 is 14 amino acids. Germline CDR1 reads LNHDA; CDR2 reads SQIVND (reference sequence). CDR3 sequence: CASNQGTLGYGYTF. CDR3 sequence (DNA): TGTGCCAGTAATCAGGGCACTTTAGGCTATGGCTACACCTTC.

V is TRBV19 and J is TRBJ2-5, with TRBD1 as a possible D gene (6 bases). The CDR3 extends over 12 amino acids. From germline, CDR1 is LNHDA and CDR2 SQIVND (reference sequence). Trimming left V 6 bases short and J 3 bases short, with 8 bases between. The DNA of the CDR3 is TGTGCCAGTAGGACAGGCAAAGAGACCCAGTACTTC. Translated: CASRTGKETQYF.

The sample holds a few counts of this clone. The chain has TRBV5-1 and TRBJ1-4; D uncertain. V lost 0 bases and J 8 bases, leaving 8 bases between the germline ends. The CDR3 covers 13 residues. Germline V gene data show CDR1 as SGHRS and CDR2 as YFSETQ. CDR3 nucleotide sequence: TGCGCCAGCAGCTTGGACGGGAACGAAAAACTGTTTTTT. It specifies CASSLDGNEKLFF.

The J gene is TRBJ1-5, the V gene TRBV7-2; possibly TRBD1 for D (5 bases). The CDR3 spans 17 residues. Trimming stripped 3 bases from V and 6 bases from J, with 21 bases between. Germline V gene lookup returns CDR1 SGHTA and CDR2 FQGNSA. The chain's CDR3 is CASSLGGVLGSAQPQHF. CDR3 coding DNA: TGTGCCAGCAGCTTGGGGGGTGTTTTGGGGAGCGCTCAGCCCCAGCATTTT.

The chain carries TRBV6-2 or TRBV6-3 and TRBJ2-7, with 8 bases matching TRBD1. CDR1 is MNHEY, CDR2 SVGEGT, per germline. The junction had 11 bases not matched to a gene; V was cut back by 6 bases and J by 4 bases. The CDR3 has 15 residues. This CDR3 is CASSPPGTGIYEQYF. The CDR3 DNA follows: TGTGCCAGCAGCCCACCTGGGACAGGCATATACGAGCAGTACTTC.

This clone showed up just a few times. This chain links TRBV3-1 (or the pseudogene TRBV3-2) with TRBJ2-1; 12 bases line up with TRBD2. The V and J ends lost 0 bases and 8 bases, in that order; junction bases with no gene match: 2. Germline V gene sequence: CDR1 LGHDT, CDR2 YNNKEL (reference sequence). The CDR3 runs to 15 residues. The CDR3 sequence: CASSQEGLAGYEQFF. For the CDR3, the DNA is TGTGCCAGCAGCCAAGAAGGACTAGCGGGATATGAGCAGTTCTTC.

This clone has only a few counts. The genes are TRBV11-2 and TRBJ2-7, with a tentative D call TRBD2 (7 bases). The length of the CDR3 is 14 residues. Between the trimmed V and J ends, which lost 5 bases and 5 bases, there was a span of 16 bases. The germline CDR1 and CDR2 sequences are SGHAT and FQNNGV. The CDR3 DNA follows: TGTGCCAGCAGCGAGGGGGGGCGTCCCCACGAGCAGTACTTC. This translates into CASSEGGRPHEQYF.

The chain joins TRBV5-4 to TRBJ2-1, with D maybe TRBD2 (7 bases). Trimming stripped 9 bases from V and 5 bases from J, with 12 bases between. CDR3 length: 12 residues. Germline CDR1 is SGHNT and CDR2 is YYREEE (reference sequence). CDR3 DNA: TGTGCCACCACAGGGAGGGACAATGAGCAGTTCTTC. Its protein is CATTGRDNEQFF.

The rearrangement links TRBV3-1 (or the pseudogene TRBV3-2) to TRBJ1-1; 10 bases are shared with TRBD1. CDR3 length equals 12 residues. Per the germline V gene, CDR1 is LGHDT and CDR2 is YNNKEL (reference sequence). J gave up 6 bases and V 5 bases, and 0 bases lay outside the gene matches. This CDR3 is CASSGTGAEAFF. CDR3 nucleotides: TGTGCCAGCAGCGGGACAGGGGCTGAAGCTTTCTTT.

The J gene is TRBJ1-5, the V gene TRBV6-1; D might be TRBD1 (5 bases). CDR3 length: 14 residues. Deletions cut 1 base from V and 7 bases from J, with 11 bases between. Germline V gives CDR1 MNHNS, CDR2 SASEGT. CDR3: CASSEVGVQQPQHF. CDR3 in DNA: TGTGCCAGCAGTGAAGTAGGGGTGCAACAGCCCCAGCATTTT.